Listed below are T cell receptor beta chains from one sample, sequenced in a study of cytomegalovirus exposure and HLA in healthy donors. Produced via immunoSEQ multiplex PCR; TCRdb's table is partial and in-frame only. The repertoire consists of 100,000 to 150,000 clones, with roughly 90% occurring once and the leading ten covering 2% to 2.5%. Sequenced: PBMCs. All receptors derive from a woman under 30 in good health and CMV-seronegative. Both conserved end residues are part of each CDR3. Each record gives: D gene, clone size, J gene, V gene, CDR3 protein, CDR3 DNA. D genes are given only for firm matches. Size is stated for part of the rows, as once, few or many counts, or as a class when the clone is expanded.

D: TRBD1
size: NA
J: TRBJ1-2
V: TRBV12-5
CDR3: CASGSLGQADGYTF
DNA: TGTGCTAGTGGTTCCCTCGGACAGGCCGATGGCTACACCTTC

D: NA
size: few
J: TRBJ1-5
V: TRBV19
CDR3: CASSISGYSNQPQHF
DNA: TGTGCCAGTAGTATAAGCGGGTATAGCAATCAGCCCCAGCATTTT

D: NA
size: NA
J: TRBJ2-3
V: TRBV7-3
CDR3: CASSLIGGTADTQYF
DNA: TGTGCCAGCAGCCTAATAGGAGGGACTGCAGATACGCAGTATTTT

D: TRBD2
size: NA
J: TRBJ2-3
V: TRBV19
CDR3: CASSTGLGTDTQYF
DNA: TGTGCCAGTAGTACTGGACTAGGCACAGATACGCAGTATTTT

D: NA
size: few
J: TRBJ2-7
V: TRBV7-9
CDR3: CASSFRGYEQYF
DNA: TGTGCCAGCAGCTTCAGGGGCTACGAGCAGTACTTC

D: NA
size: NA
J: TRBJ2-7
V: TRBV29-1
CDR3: CSVAGSGFEQYF
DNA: TGCAGCGTTGCCGGTTCGGGTTTCGAGCAGTACTTC

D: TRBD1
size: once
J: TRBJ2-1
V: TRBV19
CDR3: CASSRGQGISNGQFF
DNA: TGTGCCAGTAGTCGGGGACAGGGGATATCAAATGGGCAGTTCTTC

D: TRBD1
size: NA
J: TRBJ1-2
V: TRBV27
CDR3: CASRKQGAGYGYTF
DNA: TGTGCCAGCAGGAAACAGGGGGCTGGCTATGGCTACACCTTC

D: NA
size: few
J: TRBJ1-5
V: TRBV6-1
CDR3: CASGHPGNQPQHF
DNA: TGTGCCAGCGGACATCCGGGCAATCAGCCCCAGCATTTT

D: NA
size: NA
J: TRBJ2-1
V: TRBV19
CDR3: CASSMQGDNEQFF
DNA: TGTGCCAGTAGTATGCAAGGGGACAATGAGCAGTTCTTC

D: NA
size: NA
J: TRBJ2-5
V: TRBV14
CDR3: CASSPSRGTQYF
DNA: TGTGCCAGCAGCCCGAGCAGGGGGACCCAGTACTTC

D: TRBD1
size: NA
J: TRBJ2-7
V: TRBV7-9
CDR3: CASSGTDRDEQYF
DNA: TGTGCCAGCAGCGGGACCGACAGGGACGAGCAGTACTTC

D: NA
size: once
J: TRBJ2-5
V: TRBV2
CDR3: CASSERAVQETQYF
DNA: TGTGCCAGCAGTGAACGAGCGGTTCAAGAGACCCAGTACTTC

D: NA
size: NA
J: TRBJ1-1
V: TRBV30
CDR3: CAWIQGGEVTEAFF
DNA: TGTGCCTGGATTCAAGGGGGGGAGGTCACTGAAGCTTTCTTT

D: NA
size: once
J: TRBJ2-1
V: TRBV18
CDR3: CASSPAKGYNEQFF
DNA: TGTGCCAGCTCACCCGCCAAGGGGTACAATGAGCAGTTCTTC

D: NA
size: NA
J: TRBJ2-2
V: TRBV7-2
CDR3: CASSVTGSGELFF
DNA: TGTGCCAGCAGCGTGACAGGTTCCGGGGAGCTGTTTTTT

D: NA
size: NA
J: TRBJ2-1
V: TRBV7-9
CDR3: CASSSLGQYGYNEQFF
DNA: TGTGCCAGCAGCTCCCTGGGACAATACGGTTACAATGAGCAGTTCTTC

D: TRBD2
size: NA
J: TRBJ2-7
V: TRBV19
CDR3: CASSISSGNPYEQYF
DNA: TGTGCCAGTAGTATATCTAGCGGGAATCCCTACGAGCAGTACTTC

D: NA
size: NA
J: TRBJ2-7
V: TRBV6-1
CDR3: CASSEGPAETYEQYF
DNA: TGTGCCAGCAGTGAAGGCCCCGCGGAGACCTACGAGCAGTACTTC

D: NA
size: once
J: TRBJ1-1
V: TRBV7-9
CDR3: CASSLVDTEAFF
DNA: TGTGCCAGCAGCTTAGTAGACACTGAAGCTTTCTTT

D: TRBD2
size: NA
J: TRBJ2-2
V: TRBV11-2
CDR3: CASSLEGGSGPGELFF
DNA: TGTGCCAGCAGCTTAGAAGGCGGGAGTGGTCCCGGGGAGCTGTTTTTT

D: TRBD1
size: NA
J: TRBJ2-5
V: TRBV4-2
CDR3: CASSQDMGQVQETQYF
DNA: TGTGCCAGCAGCCAAGACATGGGACAGGTTCAAGAGACCCAGTACTTC

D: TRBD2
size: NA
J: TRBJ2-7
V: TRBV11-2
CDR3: CASSLSGLAQSYEQYF
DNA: TGTGCCAGCAGCTTATCCGGACTAGCGCAGTCCTACGAGCAGTACTTC

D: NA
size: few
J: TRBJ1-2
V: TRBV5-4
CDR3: CASRIWGEAYGYTF
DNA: TGTGCCAGCAGAATTTGGGGGGAGGCCTATGGCTACACCTTC

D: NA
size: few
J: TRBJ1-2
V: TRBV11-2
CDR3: CASSLSFGGYGYTF
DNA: TGTGCCAGCAGCTTAAGTTTCGGGGGCTATGGCTACACCTTC

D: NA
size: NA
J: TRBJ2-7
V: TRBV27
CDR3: CASATGSDYEQYF
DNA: TGTGCCAGCGCTACAGGGTCTGACTACGAGCAGTACTTC

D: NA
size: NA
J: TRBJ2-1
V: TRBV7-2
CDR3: CASSLSRYNEQFF
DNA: TGTGCCAGCAGCTTATCCAGGTACAATGAGCAGTTCTTC

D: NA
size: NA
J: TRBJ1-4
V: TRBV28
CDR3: CASSSPTPGWREKLFF
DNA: TGTGCCAGCAGTTCGCCCACCCCAGGGTGGCGTGAAAAACTGTTTTTT

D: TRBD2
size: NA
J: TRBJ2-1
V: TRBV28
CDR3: CASTPSLAGDNEQFF
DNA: TGTGCCAGCACCCCAAGCCTAGCGGGAGACAATGAGCAGTTCTTC

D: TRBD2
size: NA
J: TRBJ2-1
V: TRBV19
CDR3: CASRRSSGRAGGYNEQFF
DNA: TGTGCCAGTAGACGCTCTAGCGGGAGGGCTGGGGGATACAATGAGCAGTTCTTC

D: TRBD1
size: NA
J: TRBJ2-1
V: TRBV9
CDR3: CASSVLLTGAYNEQFF
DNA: TGTGCCAGCAGCGTACTATTAACAGGGGCCTACAATGAGCAGTTCTTC

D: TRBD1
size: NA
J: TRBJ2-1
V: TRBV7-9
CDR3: CASSSPGQHNYNEQFF
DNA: TGTGCCAGCAGCTCACCGGGACAGCACAATTACAATGAGCAGTTCTTC

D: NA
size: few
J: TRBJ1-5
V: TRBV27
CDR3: CASSSGWRNQPQHF
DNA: TGTGCCAGCAGTTCAGGGTGGCGCAATCAGCCCCAGCATTTT

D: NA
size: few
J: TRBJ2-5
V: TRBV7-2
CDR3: CASSLAMGGETQYF
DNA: TGTGCCAGCAGCTTAGCGATGGGGGGAGAGACCCAGTACTTC

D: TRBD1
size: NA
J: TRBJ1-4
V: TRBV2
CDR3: CASSPDRAGEKLFF
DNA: TGTGCCAGCAGTCCGGACAGGGCGGGAGAAAAACTGTTTTTT

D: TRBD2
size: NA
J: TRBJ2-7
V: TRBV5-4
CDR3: CASSSTSGRAYEQYF
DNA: TGTGCCAGCAGCTCTACTAGCGGGAGGGCCTACGAGCAGTACTTC

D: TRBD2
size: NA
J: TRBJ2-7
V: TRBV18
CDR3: CASSPRASGTYEQYF
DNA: TGTGCCAGCTCACCACGGGCTAGCGGGACCTACGAGCAGTACTTC

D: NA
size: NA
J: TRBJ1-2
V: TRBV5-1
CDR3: CASSLSSSNYGYTF
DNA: TGCGCCAGCAGCTTGTCCTCCTCTAACTATGGCTACACCTTC

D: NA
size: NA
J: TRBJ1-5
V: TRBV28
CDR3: CASSPRLQVWAQHF
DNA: TGTGCCAGCAGTCCTCGTCTCCAGGTTTGGGCCCAGCATTTT

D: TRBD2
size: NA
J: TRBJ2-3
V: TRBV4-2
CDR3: CASSQERGTSGRTDTQYF
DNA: TGTGCCAGCAGCCAAGAACGAGGGACTAGCGGGAGAACAGATACGCAGTATTTT

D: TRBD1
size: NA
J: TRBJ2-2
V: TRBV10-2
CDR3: CASSATGATGELFF
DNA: TGCGCCAGCAGTGCCACAGGGGCCACCGGGGAGCTGTTTTTT

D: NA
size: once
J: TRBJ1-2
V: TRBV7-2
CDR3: CASSTHPPGVRGYTF
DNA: TGTGCCAGCAGCACCCACCCGCCAGGGGTTCGGGGCTACACCTTC